A single sample gave rise to the 19 T cell receptor beta chains below, sequenced in a study of post-analysis software for immune sequencing data. Unique molecular identifiers had been added to the TCR beta cDNA libraries. TCRdb re-derived calls from the PCR reads in MiXCR, one entry per CDR3 protein. There are about 170,000 distinct CDR3 sequences in the sample; roughly 30% occur only once, and roughly 1.6% lies in the top ten. Study-level findings and limits: TRBV5-6, TRBV5-1 and TRBV20-1 were among about 5 TRBV segments more frequent in patients than controls.

Antigens for these TCRs are unknown. Input material: blood. Source of these receptors: a girl between 10 and 17 years old with multiple sclerosis.

The chain has TRBV18 and TRBJ2-5; D gene ambiguous. V dropped 0 bases and J dropped 4 bases, with 12 bases sitting between them. The CDR3 contains 15 residues. Germline V gene sequence: CDR1 KGHSH, CDR2 LQKENI. The CDR3, as DNA: TGTGCCAGCTCACCACCATACGTTTCCGGAGAGACCCAGTACTTC. It codes for CASSPPYVSGETQYF.

This clonotype was counted a few times. The rearrangement joins TRBV4-1 to TRBJ2-3, with D perhaps TRBD2 (6 bases). The germline CDR1 and CDR2 sequences are MGHRA and YSYEKL. This CDR3 is built from 17 residues. V lost 0 bases to trimming and J lost 0 bases, with 13 bases between them. This CDR3 is CASSQEFGGISTDTQYF. The CDR3 DNA sequence: TGCGCCAGCAGCCAAGAGTTCGGCGGGATAAGCACAGATACGCAGTATTTT.

This clonotype has a count of ten or more. The chain couples TRBV24-1 to TRBJ2-2; 7 bases agree with TRBD1. Unmatched junction bases numbered 7, after V lost 3 bases and J lost 7 bases. The CDR3 contains 15 residues. Germline values: CDR1 KGHDR, CDR2 SFDVKD. Here the CDR3 reads CATSDTDRDSGELFF. Here the CDR3 DNA reads TGTGCCACCAGTGATACCGACAGGGACAGCGGGGAGCTGTTTTTT.

The chain uses TRBV7-9 and TRBJ1-2, with D tentatively TRBD1 (5 bases). Germline values: CDR1 SEHNR, CDR2 FQNEAQ (reference sequence). V dropped 5 bases and J dropped 4 bases, with 8 bases sitting between them. The CDR3 sequence is 12 residues long. The CDR3 is CASSLDSYGYTF. Written as DNA, the CDR3 is TGTGCCAGCAGCCTAGACAGCTATGGCTACACCTTC.

This clonotype was detected many times. The chain combines TRBV2 with TRBJ1-5; D unresolved. Trimming pared 0 bases from V and 3 bases from J, leaving 9 bases between. Germline CDR1 reads SNHLY; CDR2 reads FYNNEI. The CDR3 is made up of 15 amino acids. The CDR3 nucleotides read TGTGCCAGCAGTGAAGCCGTCACATTCAATCAGCCCCAGCATTTT. It is translated as CASSEAVTFNQPQHF.

The sample holds many counts of this clonotype. The chain links TRBV27 to TRBJ2-3; TRBD2 matches 11 bases. The CDR3 sequence is 16 residues long. With V trimmed by 7 bases and J by 2 bases, 8 bases remained unmatched. Germline CDR1 is MNHEY and CDR2 is SMNVEV (reference sequence). CDR3 sequence reads: CASTTGTSGYTDTQYF. CDR3 coding DNA: TGTGCCAGCACCACTGGGACTAGCGGATACACAGATACGCAGTATTTT.

This clonotype was counted a few times. The chain uses TRBV6-6 and TRBJ1-1, with D tentatively TRBD1 (6 bases). Germline V gene lookup returns CDR1 MNHNY and CDR2 SVGAGI (reference sequence). The CDR3 extends over 16 amino acids. Trimming pared 2 bases from V and 5 bases from J, leaving 18 bases between. CDR3 region: CASSYQGSAGGTEAFF. The CDR3 DNA reads TGTGCCAGCAGTTACCAGGGGAGCGCAGGTGGGACTGAAGCTTTCTTT.

This clonotype has a count of ten or more. The chain employs TRBV6-6 and TRBJ1-2; D ambiguous. The CDR3 contains 15 residues. Between the trimmed V and J ends, which lost 6 bases and 2 bases, there was a span of 16 bases. The germline gives CDR1 MNHNY, CDR2 SVGAGI (reference sequence). The CDR3 sequence: CASRSDGTANYGYTF. In DNA form, the CDR3 reads TGTGCCAGCAGGTCCGACGGCACTGCAAACTATGGCTACACCTTC.

About this clonotype: Germline is not matched at one junction end, which may reflect a read error. The chain uses TRBV5-1 and TRBJ1-2; 7 bases are a match to TRBD1. The CDR3 runs 14 residues. CDR1 is SGHRS, CDR2 YFSETQ, per germline. The CDR3 coding sequence is TGCGCCAGCAGCGCTGAGGGACAGATCTATGGCTCCACCTTC. Encoded protein: CASSAEGQIYGSTF.

This clonotype was seen a handful of times. V usage is TRBV29-1 and J usage is TRBJ1-1; TRBD1 matches 7 bases. With 7 bases clipped from V and 4 bases from J, the junction kept 6 bases outside the gene matches. The V gene's germline CDR1 is SQVTM and CDR2 ANQGSEA. The CDR3 is 12 amino acids. Written as DNA, the CDR3 is TGCAGCGGCGCAGGGGGTGCCACTGAAGCTTTCTTT. Translated: CSGAGGATEAFF. The full variable domain, with the rest looked up from reference TRBV29-1 and TRBJ1-1, is SAVISQKPSRDICQRGTSLTIQCQVDSQVTMMFWYRQQPGQSLTLIATANQGSEATYESGFVIDKFPISRPNLTFSTLTVSNMSPEDSSIYLCSGAGGATEAFFGQGTRLTVV.

Only a few counts were recorded for this clonotype. This rearrangement joins TRBV6-1 to TRBJ1-5; 9 bases align to TRBD1. The CDR3 spans 15 residues. The V segment lost 7 bases and the J segment 6 bases; nucleotides outside the gene matches: 10. Germline values: CDR1 MNHNS, CDR2 SASEGT. In DNA form, the CDR3 reads TGTGCCAGCATAACCGGGACAGGGCTCGGTCAGCCCCAGCATTTT. Translation gives CASITGTGLGQPQHF.

The J gene is TRBJ2-3, the V gene TRBV7-9, with 11 bases matching TRBD1. The CDR3 consists of 17 residues. Per germline, CDR1 SEHNR and CDR2 FQNEAQ (reference sequence). V lost 6 bases, J lost 4 bases, and 12 bases stayed unmatched. The CDR3 protein is CASRSSPGTGGPDTQYF. The CDR3 bases are TGTGCCAGCAGATCCTCGCCCGGGACAGGGGGTCCAGATACGCAGTATTTT. The entire variable domain, with the rest obtained from reference TRBV7-9 and TRBJ2-3, is as follows: DTGVSQNPRHKITKRGQNVTFRCDPISEHNRLYWYRQTLGQGPEFLTYFQNEAQLEKSRLLSDRFSAERPKGSFSTLEIQRTEQGDSAMYLCASRSSPGTGGPDTQYFGPGTRLTVL.

V gene TRBV7-9 combines with J gene TRBJ1-1; TRBD1 might be the D (5 bases). Trimming shortened V by 5 bases and J by 4 bases, and 14 bases separated the two germline ends. CDR3 size: 14 residues. CDR1 and CDR2 (germline): SEHNR, FQNEAQ (reference sequence). The CDR3 spells CASSLQSGGTEAFF. The DNA for the CDR3 is TGTGCCAGCAGCCTACAATCCGGGGGCACTGAAGCTTTCTTT. The full variable domain, rest sourced from reference TRBV7-9 and TRBJ1-1, is DTGVSQNPRHKITKRGQNVTFRCDPISEHNRLYWYRQTLGQGPEFLTYFQNEAQLEKSRLLSDRFSAERPKGSFSTLEIQRTEQGDSAMYLCASSLQSGGTEAFFGQGTRLTVV.

The chain employs TRBV20-1 and TRBJ2-1, with D possibly matching TRBD1 (6 bases). The end of the DNA fits TRBJ2-7 better, so the J call may be wrong. The CDR3 runs to 14 residues. In germline, CDR1 is DFQATT, CDR2 SNEGSKA (reference sequence). The CDR3 bases are TGCAGTGCTAGAGTAGTGGACAGCTACAATGAGCAGTACTTC. This translates into CSARVVDSYNEQYF.

Of note for this clonotype: Given a much more abundant clone one base away, this may be a read error. The chain is built from TRBV7-2 and TRBJ2-5, with 9 positions matching TRBD2. The length of the CDR3 is 14 residues. CDR1 is SGHTA, CDR2 FQGNSA, per germline. J lost 4 bases, V lost 8 bases, and 8 bases had no gene match. CDR3 nucleotide sequence: TGTGCCAGCGGTCCTAGCGGGATAAGAGAGACCCAGTACTTC. Amino acid sequence: CASGPSGIRETQYF.

Worth noting for this clonotype: It may be a read error: a sequence one base away is much more abundant. The gene calls are TRBV6-5 and TRBJ1-2, with unresolved D. V lost 3 bases and J lost 1, with 9 bases in between. The germline gives CDR1 MNHEY, CDR2 SVGAGI. This CDR3 contains 14 residues. The DNA for the CDR3 is TGTGCCAGCAGTTATGATTCAGATAACTATGGCTACACCTTC. This codes for CASSYDSDNYGYTF.

Worth noting for this clonotype: The junction shows a germline mismatch at one end, possibly a read error. The CDR3 loop reads CASSFPGTGVPTDMQYF. As DNA, the CDR3 is TGTGCCAGCAGCTTCCCTGGGACAGGGGTACCCACAGATATGCAGTATTTT. The chain recombines TRBV7-9 with TRBJ2-3, with 10 bases fitting TRBD1. Germline CDR1 reads SEHNR; CDR2 reads FQNEAQ (reference sequence). The CDR3 is made up of 17 amino acids.

This clonotype was recorded a few times. V and J are TRBV10-1 and TRBJ2-5; the D call may be TRBD1 or TRBD2 (5 bases each). V gave up 6 bases and J gave up 2 bases, with 13 bases separating them. Per germline, CDR1 WNHNN and CDR2 SYGVQD (reference sequence). This CDR3 contains 14 residues. CDR3 amino acids: CASREDPGQETQYF. Written as DNA, the CDR3 is TGCGCCAGCAGGGAGGACCCAGGGCAAGAGACCCAGTACTTC.

Worth noting for this clonotype: One base away lies a much larger clone, so this may be a sequencing read error. This sequence joins TRBV12-3 or TRBV12-4 and TRBJ1-2; D possibly corresponds to TRBD1 (5 bases). The CDR3 runs 14 residues. CDR3 DNA: TGTGCCAGCAGTTCCAGGGTTTTCCTCTATAGCTACACCTTC. Amino acid sequence: CASSSRVFLYSYTF.